These 10 T cell receptor beta chains came from one sample sequenced in a study of early T cells in non-severe SARS-CoV-2 infection. Each CDR3 protein is one row after TCRdb ran MiXCR on the 5' RACE reads. This table has 69,000 or so distinct CDR3 sequences, roughly 4.9% appearing once. Sample: whole blood, taken at baseline. The receptors originated from an adult who was a healthcare worker with PCR-confirmed SARS-CoV-2 infection or an uninfected control (not recorded which). The donor label of this sample is uncertain.

The J gene is TRBJ1-6, the V gene TRBV7-9, with D unresolved. This CDR3 has 12 amino acids. With 1 base removed from V and 11 bases from J, the gap between germline ends came to 6 bases. Germline V gene data show CDR1 as SEHNR and CDR2 as FQNEAQ (reference sequence). Written as DNA, the CDR3 is TGTGCCAGCAGCTTAGATCCGGCACCCCTCCACTTT. This sequence encodes CASSLDPAPLHF.

This clonotype was counted between two and nine times. The chain carries TRBV7-9 and TRBJ1-4; D is ambiguous. Trimming pared 1 base from V and 8 bases from J, leaving 5 bases between. CDR3 length: 12 amino acids. CDR1 is SEHNR, CDR2 FQNEAQ, per germline (reference sequence). CDR3 DNA: TGTGCCAGCAGCTTAGGTGTGGAAAAACTGTTTTTT. Its translation is CASSLGVEKLFF.

In this sample, this clonotype turned up many times. The chain carries TRBV4-2 and TRBJ1-1; D is possibly TRBD1 (5 bases). This CDR3 comprises 16 residues. Germline CDR1 reads LGHNA; CDR2 reads YNFKEQ. V was shortened by 3 bases and J by 0 bases, with 14 bases between the two germline ends. The CDR3 reads CASSHFTRDLNTEAFF. CDR3 DNA: TGTGCCAGCAGCCATTTCACTCGGGACCTGAACACTGAAGCTTTCTTT.

The chain recombines TRBV28 with TRBJ2-2; D remains unclear. CDR3 size: 12 residues. The germline V and J ends were trimmed by 7 bases and 7 bases, with 10 bases remaining between them. Germline-derived CDR1 and CDR2 are MDHEN and SYDVKM. The CDR3, as DNA: TGTGCCAGCACCCCTCTGGTCGGGGAGCTGTTTTTT. This codes for CASTPLVGELFF.

This clonotype was seen at least ten times. The CDR3 bases are TGTGCCAGCAGTGAAACTGGCAATCAGCCCCAGCATTTT. Translation: CASSETGNQPQHF. The rearrangement links TRBV6-4 to TRBJ1-5; D gene uncertain. The V end was cut by 3 bases, the J end by 2 bases, with 5 bases between. The CDR3 extends over 13 amino acids. Germline assignment: CDR1 MRHNA and CDR2 SNTAGT.

This chain joins TRBV3-1 and TRBJ2-2, with unresolved D. This CDR3 has 16 amino acids. The germline gives CDR1 LGHDT, CDR2 YNNKEL (reference sequence). The ends were cut back, 2 bases at V and 1 base at J, with 11 bases in the middle. CDR3 sequence (DNA): TGTGCCAGCAGCCAATCGTTGGCTAGGAACACCGGGGAGCTGTTTTTT. This codes for CASSQSLARNTGELFF.

This clonotype was recorded many times. The rearrangement uses TRBV27 and TRBJ2-3; TRBD2 agrees at 12 bases. Germline CDR1 and CDR2: MNHEY and SMNVEV (reference sequence). V trimming: 5 bases; J trimming: 4 bases; junction bases outside the gene matches: 10. The CDR3 is 17 amino acids. The CDR3 nucleotides are TGTGCCAGCAGTACACAGTTGACTAGCGGGGGCGCAGATACGCAGTATTTT. Its translation is CASSTQLTSGGADTQYF.

This clonotype appeared many times. This chain joins TRBV11-2 and TRBJ1-1, with D perhaps TRBD1 (5 bases). This CDR3 has 15 amino acids. V lost 2 bases, J lost 4 bases, and 14 bases lay in between. Germline CDR1 is SGHAT and CDR2 is FQNNGV. The DNA of the CDR3 is TGTGCCAGCAGCTTACGGGACCTTTCTAGCACTGAAGCTTTCTTT. It codes for CASSLRDLSSTEAFF.

This clonotype appeared many times. The genes are TRBV20-1 and TRBJ2-5; 12 bases map to TRBD2. Germline trimming cut 5 bases from V and 2 bases from J; bases unmatched to any gene: 12. This CDR3 has 17 amino acids. The germline V gene encodes CDR1 DFQATT and CDR2 SNEGSKA (reference sequence). The DNA of the CDR3 is TGCAGTGCTCCCGACCCCGTGACTAGCGGGGGACAAGAGACCCAGTACTTC. This encodes CSAPDPVTSGGQETQYF.

Many counts were recorded for this clonotype. The V and J genes are TRBV12-3 or TRBV12-4 and TRBJ1-2; TRBD1 is a possible D gene (5 bases). The V gene lost 7 bases and the J gene lost 4 bases, with 13 bases spanning the gap. The CDR3 is 13 amino acids. CDR3 residues: CASTYGGVYGYTF. The CDR3 nucleotides are TGTGCCAGCACGTATGGGGGTGTCTATGGCTACACCTTC.